Listed below are T cell receptor beta chains from one sample, sequenced in a study of cytomegalovirus exposure and HLA in healthy donors. Profiled with immunoSEQ multiplex PCR; TCRdb holds only in-frame clones, not every one. There are around 170,000 clones in the sample; 81% occur only once, and 3% to 4.5% lies in the top ten. The sequenced material came from PBMCs. The source of these receptors is a man aged 50 to 59 in good health and CMV-seronegative. The CDR3 runs from the conserved cysteine through the conserved F or W. D genes are given only for firm matches. Expanded clones are given a class, and other clones once, few, many or no size at all.

d_gene	len	j_gene	abundance	v_gene	CDR3aa	CDR3nt
.	14	TRBJ1-1	.	TRBV30	CAWLLRGMNTEAFF	TGTGCCTGGCTATTAAGGGGGATGAACACTGAAGCTTTCTTT
.	16	TRBJ1-5	.	TRBV19	CASSVPQGGGNQPQHF	TGTGCCAGTAGTGTACCCCAGGGCGGTGGCAATCAGCCCCAGCATTTT
TRBD2	14	TRBJ2-3	few	TRBV9	CASSVGEGRDTQYF	TGTGCCAGCAGCGTCGGGGAGGGGCGGGATACGCAGTATTTT
.	16	TRBJ1-5	.	TRBV4-2	CASSQDATVKNQPQHF	TGTGCCAGCAGCCAAGATGCAACAGTCAAAAATCAGCCCCAGCATTTT
.	9	TRBJ1-2	.	TRBV2	CASRDSLDF	TGTGCCAGCAGGGACAGTCTCGACTTC
.	13	TRBJ2-7	.	TRBV27	CASSLPGQHEQYF	TGTGCCAGCAGTTTACCCGGACAGCACGAGCAGTACTTC
TRBD2	14	TRBJ2-5	once	TRBV5-1	CASSGGTSQETQYF	TGCGCCAGCAGCGGGGGGACTAGCCAAGAGACCCAGTACTTC
.	14	TRBJ1-5	.	TRBV9	CASSVDSSNQPQHF	TGTGCCAGCAGCGTAGACTCCAGCAATCAGCCCCAGCATTTT
TRBD1	15	TRBJ2-7	.	TRBV7-2	CASSLGQGSGYEQYF	TGTGCCAGCAGCTTAGGACAGGGAAGCGGTTACGAGCAGTACTTC
TRBD1	13	TRBJ1-1	.	TRBV7-2	CASRRQGYTEAFF	TGTGCCAGCAGGCGACAGGGATACACTGAAGCTTTCTTT
.	14	TRBJ1-1	.	TRBV13	CASSLRGAGTEAFF	TGTGCCAGCAGCTTACGGGGGGCGGGCACTGAAGCTTTCTTT
.	13	TRBJ1-2	few	TRBV7-6	CASSPAEFYGYTF	TGTGCCAGCAGCCCAGCGGAGTTCTATGGCTACACCTTC
TRBD1	15	TRBJ1-1	.	TRBV18	CASSPGQAANTEAFF	TGTGCCAGCTCACCCGGACAGGCGGCGAACACTGAAGCTTTCTTT
.	15	TRBJ2-7	.	TRBV7-8	CASSASPPGYYEQYF	TGTGCCAGCAGCGCATCCCCCCCAGGGTATTACGAGCAGTACTTC
.	13	TRBJ2-7	few	TRBV7-2	CASSWGTLYEQYF	TGTGCCAGCAGCTGGGGGACTCTCTACGAGCAGTACTTC